The 4 T cell receptor beta chains below were found in one sample sequenced in a study of cytomegalovirus exposure and HLA in healthy donors. With 60 Vbeta and 13 Jbeta primers, the PCR was carried out. The table came from immunoSEQ multiplex PCR; TCRdb's copy has only in-frame clones and leaves some out. The sample has 150,000 to 200,000 clones, roughly 77% seen once. Sequencing used PBMCs. Receptors originate from a male donor in good health and CMV-seropositive.

This clone has just one count. The chain couples TRBV5-6 to TRBJ1-1, with 7 bases that match TRBD1. This CDR3 contains 15 residues. J lost 5 bases, V lost 2 bases, and 9 bases had no gene match. The germline V gene encodes CDR1 SGHDT and CDR2 YYEEEE. CDR3 protein: CASSFSVFRGTEAFF. CDR3 DNA sequence: TGTGCCAGCAGCTTTTCGGTCTTCAGGGGGACTGAAGCTTTCTTT.

This chain uses TRBV19 with TRBJ1-5, with 8 bases aligning to TRBD1. J was trimmed by 7 bases and V by 3 bases; bases with no gene match: 8. Germline lookup yields CDR1 LNHDA and CDR2 SQIVND (reference sequence). The CDR3 loop spans 15 amino acids. In nucleotides, the CDR3 is TGTGCCAGTAGTATCGGACAGGGTATGGTGCAGCCCCAGCATTTT. Protein sequence: CASSIGQGMVQPQHF.

This clone was counted once. The J gene is TRBJ2-7, the V gene TRBV19, with D unclear. From germline, CDR1 is LNHDA and CDR2 SQIVND (reference sequence). Between the trimmed V and J ends, which lost 5 bases and 6 bases, there was a span of 14 bases. The CDR3 has 13 amino acids. CDR3 DNA: TGTGCCAGTAGTGAAACTGATGAACTCGAGCAGTACTTC. As protein: CASSETDELEQYF.

The chain has TRBV7-9 and TRBJ2-7; no definite D call. Germline V gene lookup returns CDR1 SEHNR and CDR2 FQNEAQ (reference sequence). The CDR3 is made up of 11 amino acids. Trimming took off 7 bases at V and 4 bases at J, with 8 bases between the two ends. CDR3 region: CASTRTYEQYF. The CDR3 DNA sequence: TGTGCCAGCACCAGAACATACGAGCAGTACTTC.